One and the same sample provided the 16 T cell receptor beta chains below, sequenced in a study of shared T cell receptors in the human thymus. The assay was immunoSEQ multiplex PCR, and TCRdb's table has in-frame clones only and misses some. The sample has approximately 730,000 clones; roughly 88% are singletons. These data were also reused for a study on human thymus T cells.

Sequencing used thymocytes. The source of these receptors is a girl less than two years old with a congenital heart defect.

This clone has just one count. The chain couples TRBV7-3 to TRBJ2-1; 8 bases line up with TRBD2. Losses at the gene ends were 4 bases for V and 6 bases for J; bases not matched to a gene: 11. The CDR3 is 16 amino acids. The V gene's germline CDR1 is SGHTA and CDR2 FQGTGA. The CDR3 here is CASSSTSGGAINEQFF. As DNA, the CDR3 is TGTGCCAGCAGCTCAACTTCCGGGGGGGCCATCAATGAGCAGTTCTTC.

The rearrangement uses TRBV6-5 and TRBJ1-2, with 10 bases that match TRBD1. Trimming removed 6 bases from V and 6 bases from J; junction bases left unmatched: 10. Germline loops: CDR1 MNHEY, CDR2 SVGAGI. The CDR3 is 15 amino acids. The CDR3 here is CASSAERTGGHGYTF. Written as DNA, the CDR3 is TGTGCCAGCAGCGCGGAACGGACAGGGGGACATGGCTACACCTTC.

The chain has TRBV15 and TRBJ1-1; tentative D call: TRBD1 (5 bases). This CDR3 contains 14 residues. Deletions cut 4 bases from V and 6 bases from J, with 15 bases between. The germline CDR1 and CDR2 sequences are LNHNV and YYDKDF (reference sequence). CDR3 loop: CATSNSPGQAEAFF. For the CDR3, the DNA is TGTGCCACCAGCAACTCCCCAGGGCAGGCTGAAGCTTTCTTT.

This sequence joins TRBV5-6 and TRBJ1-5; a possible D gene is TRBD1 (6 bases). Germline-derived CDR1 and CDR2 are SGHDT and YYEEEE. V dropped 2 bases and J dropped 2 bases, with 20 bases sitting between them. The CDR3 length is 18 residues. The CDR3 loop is CASSFSRPTGRGNQPQHF. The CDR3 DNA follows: TGTGCCAGCAGCTTCTCTAGACCGACAGGCCGGGGCAATCAGCCCCAGCATTTT.

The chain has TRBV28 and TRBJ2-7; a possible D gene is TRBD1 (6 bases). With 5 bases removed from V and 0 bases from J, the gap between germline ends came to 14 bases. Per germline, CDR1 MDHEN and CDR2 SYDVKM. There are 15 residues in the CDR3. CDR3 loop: CASSPRGGPSYEQYF. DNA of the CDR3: TGTGCCAGCAGTCCTAGAGGGGGTCCCTCCTACGAGCAGTACTTC.

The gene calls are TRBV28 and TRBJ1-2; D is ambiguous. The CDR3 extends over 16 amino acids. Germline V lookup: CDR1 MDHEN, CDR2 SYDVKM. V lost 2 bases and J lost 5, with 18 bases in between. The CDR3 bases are TGTGCCAGCAGTTTACCCCCCTCGGGGAAGGAATATGGCTACACCTTC. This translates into CASSLPPSGKEYGYTF.

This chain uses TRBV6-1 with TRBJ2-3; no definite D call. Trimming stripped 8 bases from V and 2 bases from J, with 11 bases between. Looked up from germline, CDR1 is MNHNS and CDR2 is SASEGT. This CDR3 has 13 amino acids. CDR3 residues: CASSWQYTDTQYF. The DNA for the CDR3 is TGTGCCAGCTCTTGGCAATACACAGATACGCAGTATTTT.

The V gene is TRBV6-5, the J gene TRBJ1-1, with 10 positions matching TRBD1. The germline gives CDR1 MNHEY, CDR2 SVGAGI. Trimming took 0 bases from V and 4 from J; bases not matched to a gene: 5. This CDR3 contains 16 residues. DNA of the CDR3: TGTGCCAGCAGTTACTCGGAGGGACAGGGGATCACTGAAGCTTTCTTT. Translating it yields CASSYSEGQGITEAFF.

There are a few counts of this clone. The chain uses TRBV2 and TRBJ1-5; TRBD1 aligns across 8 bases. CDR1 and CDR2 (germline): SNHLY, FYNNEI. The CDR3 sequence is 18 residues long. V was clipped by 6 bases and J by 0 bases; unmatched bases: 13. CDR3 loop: CASRDKRQGPYSNQPQHF. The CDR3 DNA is TGTGCCAGCAGAGATAAAAGACAGGGGCCTTATAGCAATCAGCCCCAGCATTTT.

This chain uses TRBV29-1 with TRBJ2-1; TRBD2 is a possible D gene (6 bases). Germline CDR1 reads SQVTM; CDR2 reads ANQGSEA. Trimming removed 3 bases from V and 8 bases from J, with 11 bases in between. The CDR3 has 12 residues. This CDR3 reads CSVEVTSDEQFF. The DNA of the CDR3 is TGCAGCGTTGAGGTGACTAGTGATGAGCAGTTCTTC.

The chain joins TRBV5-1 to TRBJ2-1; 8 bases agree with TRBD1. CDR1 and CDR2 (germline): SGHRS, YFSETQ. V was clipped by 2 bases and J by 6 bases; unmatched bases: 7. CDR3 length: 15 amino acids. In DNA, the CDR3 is TGCGCCAGCAGCTTAAGGACAGGGCCAGGCAATGAGCAGTTCTTC. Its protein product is CASSLRTGPGNEQFF.

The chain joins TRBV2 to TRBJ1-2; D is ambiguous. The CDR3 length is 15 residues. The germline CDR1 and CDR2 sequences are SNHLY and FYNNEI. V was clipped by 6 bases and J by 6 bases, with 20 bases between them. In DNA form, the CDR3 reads TGTGCCAGCAGCCAAAAGCGGACGGACTCGGATGGCTACACCTTC. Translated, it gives CASSQKRTDSDGYTF.

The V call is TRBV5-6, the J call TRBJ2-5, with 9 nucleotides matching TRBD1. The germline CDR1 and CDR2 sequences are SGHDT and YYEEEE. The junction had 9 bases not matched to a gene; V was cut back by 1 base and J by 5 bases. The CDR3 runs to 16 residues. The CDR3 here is CASSLTGQGWYETQYF. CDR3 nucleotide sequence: TGTGCCAGCAGCTTGACGGGACAGGGTTGGTACGAGACCCAGTACTTC.

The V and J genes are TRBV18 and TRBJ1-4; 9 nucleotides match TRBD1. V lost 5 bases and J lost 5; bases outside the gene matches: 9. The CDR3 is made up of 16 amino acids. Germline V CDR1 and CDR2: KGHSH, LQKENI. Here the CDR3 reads CASSAGQGLKNEKLFF. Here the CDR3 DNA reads TGTGCCAGCTCAGCGGGACAGGGTTTAAAAAATGAAAAACTGTTTTTT.

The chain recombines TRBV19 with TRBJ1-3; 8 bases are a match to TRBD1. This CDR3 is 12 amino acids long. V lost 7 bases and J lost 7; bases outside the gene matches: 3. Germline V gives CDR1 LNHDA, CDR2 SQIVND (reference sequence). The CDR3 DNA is TGTGCCAGTACCAGGGGGCATAACACCATATATTTT. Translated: CASTRGHNTIYF.

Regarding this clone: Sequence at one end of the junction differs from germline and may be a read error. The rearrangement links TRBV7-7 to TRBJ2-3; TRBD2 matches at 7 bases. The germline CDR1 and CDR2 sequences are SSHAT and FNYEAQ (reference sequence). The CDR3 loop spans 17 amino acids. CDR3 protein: CASSPTGERGSTDTQYF. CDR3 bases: TGTGCTAGCAGCCCCACGGGCGAGCGGGGAAGCACAGATACGCAGTATTTT.